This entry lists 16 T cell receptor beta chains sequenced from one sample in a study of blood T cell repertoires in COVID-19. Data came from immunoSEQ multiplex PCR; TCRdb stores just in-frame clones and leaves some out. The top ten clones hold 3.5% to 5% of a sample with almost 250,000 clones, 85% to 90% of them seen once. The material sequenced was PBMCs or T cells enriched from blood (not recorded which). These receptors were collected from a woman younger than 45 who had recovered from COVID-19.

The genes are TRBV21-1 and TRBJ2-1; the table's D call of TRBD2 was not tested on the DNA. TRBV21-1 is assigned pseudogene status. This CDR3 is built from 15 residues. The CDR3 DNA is TGTGCCAGCAGCATCGGGAGGGACTCCTACAATGAGCAGTTCTTC. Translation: CASSIGRDSYNEQFF.

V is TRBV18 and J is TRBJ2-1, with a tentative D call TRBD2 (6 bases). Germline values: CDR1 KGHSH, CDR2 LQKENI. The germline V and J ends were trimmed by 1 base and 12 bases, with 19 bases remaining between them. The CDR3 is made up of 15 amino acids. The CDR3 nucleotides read TGTGCCAGCTCACCACGCCAATTGACGGGAGAATCGCAGTTCTTC. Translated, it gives CASSPRQLTGESQFF.

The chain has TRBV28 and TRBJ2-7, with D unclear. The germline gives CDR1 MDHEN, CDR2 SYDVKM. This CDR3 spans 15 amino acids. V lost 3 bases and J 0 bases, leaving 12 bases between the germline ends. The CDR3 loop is CASSFLTDDSYEQYF. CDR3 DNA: TGTGCCAGCAGTTTTTTGACTGACGACTCCTACGAGCAGTACTTC.

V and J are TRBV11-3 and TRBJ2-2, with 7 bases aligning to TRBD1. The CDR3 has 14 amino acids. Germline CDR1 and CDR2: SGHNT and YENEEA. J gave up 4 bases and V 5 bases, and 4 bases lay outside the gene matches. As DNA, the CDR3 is TGTGCCAGCAGCAGCTACAGGGGCACCGGGGAGCTGTTTTTT. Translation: CASSSYRGTGELFF.

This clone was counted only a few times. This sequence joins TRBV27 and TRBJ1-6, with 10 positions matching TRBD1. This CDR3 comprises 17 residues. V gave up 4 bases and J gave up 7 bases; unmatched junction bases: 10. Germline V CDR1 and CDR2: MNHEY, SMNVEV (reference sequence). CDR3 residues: CASSSLARTGGNSPLHF. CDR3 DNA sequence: TGTGCCAGCAGTTCTCTAGCGAGGACAGGGGGGAATTCACCCCTCCACTTT.

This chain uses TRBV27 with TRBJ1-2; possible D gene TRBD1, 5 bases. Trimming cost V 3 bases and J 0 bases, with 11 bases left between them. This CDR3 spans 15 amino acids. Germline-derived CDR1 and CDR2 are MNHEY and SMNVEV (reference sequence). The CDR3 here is CASSLQGRANYGYTF. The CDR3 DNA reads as TGTGCCAGCAGTTTGCAGGGCCGAGCTAACTATGGCTACACCTTC.

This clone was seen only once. CDR3: CASSEVGGKADTQYF. The CDR3 DNA reads TGTGCCAGCAGTGAGGTAGGCGGGAAGGCAGATACGCAGTATTTT. V gene TRBV6-4 combines with J gene TRBJ2-3; a possible D gene is TRBD2 (6 bases). V lost 3 bases and J lost 4, with 14 bases in between. From germline, CDR1 is MRHNA and CDR2 SNTAGT. There are 15 residues in the CDR3.

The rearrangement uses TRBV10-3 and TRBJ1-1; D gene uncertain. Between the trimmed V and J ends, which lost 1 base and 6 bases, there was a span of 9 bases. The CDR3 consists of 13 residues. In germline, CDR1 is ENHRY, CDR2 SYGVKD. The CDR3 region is CAISEWGEAEAFF. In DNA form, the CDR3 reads TGTGCCATCAGTGAGTGGGGAGAGGCTGAAGCTTTCTTT.

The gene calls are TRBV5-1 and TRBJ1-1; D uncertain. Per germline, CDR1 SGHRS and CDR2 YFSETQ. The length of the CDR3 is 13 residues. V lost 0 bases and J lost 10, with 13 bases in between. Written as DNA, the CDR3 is TGCGCCAGCAGCTTGGGGGGAGGTCGCGGAGCTTTCTTT. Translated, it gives CASSLGGGRGAFF.

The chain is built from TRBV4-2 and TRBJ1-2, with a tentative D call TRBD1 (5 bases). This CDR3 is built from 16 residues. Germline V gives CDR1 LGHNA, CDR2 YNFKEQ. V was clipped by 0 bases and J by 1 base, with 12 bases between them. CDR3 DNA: TGTGCCAGCAGCCAAGATCGACAGAAACTTAACTATGGCTACACCTTC. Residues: CASSQDRQKLNYGYTF.

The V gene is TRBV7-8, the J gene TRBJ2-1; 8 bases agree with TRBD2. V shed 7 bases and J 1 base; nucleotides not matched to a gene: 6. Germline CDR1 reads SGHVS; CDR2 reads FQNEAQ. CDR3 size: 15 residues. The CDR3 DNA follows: TGTGCCAGCAAGGGGCTAGCGGGTTCCTACAATGAGCAGTTCTTC. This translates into CASKGLAGSYNEQFF.

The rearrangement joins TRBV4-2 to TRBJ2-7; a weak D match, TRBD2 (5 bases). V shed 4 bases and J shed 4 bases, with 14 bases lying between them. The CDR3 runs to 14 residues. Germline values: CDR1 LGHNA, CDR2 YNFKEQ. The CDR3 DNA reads TGTGCCAGCAGCCCTCCAAGGGAGACGTACGAGCAGTACTTC. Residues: CASSPPRETYEQYF.

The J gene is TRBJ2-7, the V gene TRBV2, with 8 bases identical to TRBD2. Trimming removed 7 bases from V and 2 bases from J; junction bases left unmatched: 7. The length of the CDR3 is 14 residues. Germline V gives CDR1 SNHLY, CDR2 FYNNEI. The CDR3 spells CASNRGGSPYEQYF. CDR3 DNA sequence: TGTGCCAGCAACCGGGGGGGCTCCCCCTACGAGCAGTACTTC.

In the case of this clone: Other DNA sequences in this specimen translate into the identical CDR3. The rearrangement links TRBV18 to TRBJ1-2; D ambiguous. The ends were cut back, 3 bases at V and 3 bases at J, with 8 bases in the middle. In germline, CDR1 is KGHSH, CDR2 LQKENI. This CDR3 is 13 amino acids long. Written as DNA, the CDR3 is TGTGCCAGCTCACCGGAGTCGGACTATGGCTACACCTTC. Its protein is CASSPESDYGYTF.

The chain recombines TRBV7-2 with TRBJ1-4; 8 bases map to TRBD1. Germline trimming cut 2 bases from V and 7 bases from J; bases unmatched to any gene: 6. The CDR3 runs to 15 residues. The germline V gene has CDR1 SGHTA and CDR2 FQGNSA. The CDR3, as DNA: TGTGCCAGCAGCTTATCACAGGGGGTGGGTGAAAAACTGTTTTTT. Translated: CASSLSQGVGEKLFF.

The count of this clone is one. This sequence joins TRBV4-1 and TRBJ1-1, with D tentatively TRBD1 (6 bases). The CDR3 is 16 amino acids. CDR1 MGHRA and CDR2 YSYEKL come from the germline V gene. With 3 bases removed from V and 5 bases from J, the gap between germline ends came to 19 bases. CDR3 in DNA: TGCGCCAGCAGCCAGGACCGGGGTGGGGGCCGAACTGAAGCTTTCTTT. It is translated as CASSQDRGGGRTEAFF.